These T cell receptor beta chains were read from a single sample in a study of blood T cell repertoires in COVID-19. Using immunoSEQ multiplex PCR, the repertoire was profiled, and TCRdb retains in-frame clones only, with some absent. The sample has 90,000 or so clones, around 86% seen once; the top ten hold 3.8%. Sequenced material: peripheral blood. The receptor source for this set is a man between 60 and 75 years old with acute or convalescent COVID-19. Both conserved end residues are part of each CDR3. A D gene is named only where the DNA matches it firmly. Size is stated for part of the rows, as once, few or many counts, or as a class when the clone is expanded.

TRBV24-1	TRBJ2-6	TRBD1	-	TGTGCCACCAGTATTGGCGGGACAGGGGGCACTGGGGCCAACGTCCTGACTTTC	CATSIGGTGGTGANVLTF
TRBV6-5	TRBJ2-5	-	-	TGTGCCAGCACTCGACTGGAGGGGACCCAGTACTTC	CASTRLEGTQYF
TRBV12-3/TRBV12-4	TRBJ2-1	-	few	TGTGCCAGCAGTTTACTTAGGGGGGAGCAGTTCTTC	CASSLLRGEQFF
TRBV14	TRBJ1-1	TRBD1	-	TGTGCCAGCAGCCAATCAGGGGGGCCTGCGGACACTGAAGCTTTCTTT	CASSQSGGPADTEAFF
TRBV7-9	TRBJ1-2	-	-	TGTGCCAGCAGCCCTGGGGACACTGGCTACACCTTC	CASSPGDTGYTF
TRBV27	TRBJ2-5	TRBD2	-	TGTGCCAGCAGGCCCGGGGAGGGGATTTGGGGAGAGACCCAGTACTTC	CASRPGEGIWGETQYF
TRBV3-1/TRBV3-2	TRBJ2-3	-	-	TGTGCCAGCAGCCAAGGAACGGGAGAGTGGGGGAGGACGCAGTATTTT	CASSQGTGEWGRTQYF
TRBV5-4	TRBJ2-5	TRBD1	medium-sized	TGTGCCAGTAACAGGGGATCAAGCCCTCGGGAGACCCAGTACTTC	CASNRGSSPRETQYF
TRBV11-3	TRBJ1-6	-	-	TGTGCCAGCAGCTTGGGGGGGCGGAATTCACCCCTCCACTTT	CASSLGGRNSPLHF
TRBV12-2	TRBJ2-1	-	few	TGCGCAAGTCGCTTAGGGATAGCGAACTCCTACAATGAGCAGTTCTTC	CASRLGIANSYNEQFF
TRBV7-3	TRBJ2-1	TRBD2	-	TGTGCCAGCAGCTTAACGGGGACTAGCGGCCAGTTCTTC	CASSLTGTSGQFF
TRBV27	TRBJ2-5	-	-	TGTGCCAGCAGTTCGACAGGACTCCAAGAGACCCAGTACTTC	CASSSTGLQETQYF
TRBV4-1	TRBJ2-3	TRBD2	-	TGCGCCAGCAGCCAAGAACAGGCGGGGGGCACAGATACGCAGTATTTT	CASSQEQAGGTDTQYF
TRBV9	TRBJ2-3	TRBD2	-	TGTGCCAGCAGCGTAGGGCGGGAGCCAGATACGCAGTATTTT	CASSVGREPDTQYF
TRBV4-2	TRBJ1-4	TRBD1	-	TGTGCCAGCAGCCAAGATCCGGGACAGGGCCATGAAAAACTGTTTTTT	CASSQDPGQGHEKLFF
TRBV5-4	TRBJ1-2	-	-	TGTGCCAGCAGCTCCGGAGGCTTCAGGGGAGGCTACACCTTC	CASSSGGFRGGYTF
TRBV7-3	TRBJ2-1	TRBD2	few	TGTGCCAGCAGCACAACCGGGACTACCTCCTACAATGAGCAGTTCTTC	CASSTTGTTSYNEQFF
TRBV10-3	TRBJ2-3	TRBD2	-	TGTGCCATCAAAGGAGGTAGCGGGGGATCCCTCCTCTCCACAGATACGCAGTATTTT	CAIKGGSGGSLLSTDTQYF
TRBV7-9	TRBJ2-7	TRBD2	-	TGTGCCAGCAGCGGTACTAGCGGGGGGGCCGCCGAGCAGTACTTC	CASSGTSGGAAEQYF
TRBV7-2	TRBJ1-5	-	-	TGTGCCAGCAGCTGGGGAGGGGAAGGGTTGCAGCCCCAGCATTTT	CASSWGGEGLQPQHF
TRBV7-9	TRBJ2-1	TRBD2	-	TGTGCCAGCAGTTCAACTAGCGGGGTCAATGAGCAGTTCTTC	CASSSTSGVNEQFF
TRBV7-6	TRBJ1-6	TRBD1	-	TGTGCCAGCAGCCCCCGGACAGGGGGCGCCCATTCACCCCTCCACTTT	CASSPRTGGAHSPLHF
TRBV11-2	TRBJ2-3	-	once	TGTGCCAGCACCCGGGGAGGTAGCACAGATACGCAGTATTTT	CASTRGGSTDTQYF
TRBV5-4	TRBJ1-1	-	-	TGTGCCAGCAGCCTATACCGACTGACGATGAACACTGAAGCTTTCTTT	CASSLYRLTMNTEAFF
TRBV20-1	TRBJ2-4	TRBD1	-	TGCAGTGCCAGTAACCAGGGGGCGCAATCCCAAAACATTCAGTACTTC	CSASNQGAQSQNIQYF
TRBV12-3/TRBV12-4	TRBJ2-2	-	few	TGTGCCAGCAATTTAGGGCACACCGGGGAGCTGTTTTTT	CASNLGHTGELFF
TRBV5-4	TRBJ1-2	-	few	TGTGCCAGCAGCTTGTTAGGGGGATCCTCTGGCTACACCTTC	CASSLLGGSSGYTF
TRBV11-2	TRBJ2-5	TRBD1	-	TGTGCCAGCAGTCCAGTGGGACAGGGAGGAAAAGAGACCCAGTACTTC	CASSPVGQGGKETQYF
TRBV27	TRBJ1-6	-	-	TGTGCCAGCAGGTTTAGGGAGCTTAATTCACCCCTCCACTTT	CASRFRELNSPLHF
TRBV7-2	TRBJ1-3	TRBD1	-	TGTGCCAGCAGCACGGGACAGGGGGCGCGAAACACCATATATTTT	CASSTGQGARNTIYF
TRBV30	TRBJ1-1	-	-	TGTGCCTGGAGTGTCCCAGGGAACACTGAAGCTTTCTTT	CAWSVPGNTEAFF
TRBV19	TRBJ1-6	-	-	TGTGCCAGTACCAGCCGGGGAAACTCCTATAATTCACCCCTCCACTTT	CASTSRGNSYNSPLHF
TRBV12-3/TRBV12-4	TRBJ1-2	-	few	TGTGCCAGCAGTGCCGACAGGAGGGGCTACACCTTC	CASSADRRGYTF
TRBV25-1	TRBJ2-1	-	-	TGTGCCAGCAGTGAGTACGGGTTCCTCAATGAGCAGTTCTTC	CASSEYGFLNEQFF
TRBV15	TRBJ1-5	TRBD1	-	TGTGCCACCAGCACGGACAGGGGAGTCGATCAGCCCCAGCATTTT	CATSTDRGVDQPQHF
TRBV30	TRBJ2-5	TRBD1	-	TGTGCCTTAACCGGGACAGCGTCTTGGGGGACCCAGTACTTC	CALTGTASWGTQYF
TRBV6-5	TRBJ2-4	-	-	TGTGCCAGCAGTACGCGACAGGACCGGAACCGGTACTTC	CASSTRQDRNRYF
TRBV6-6	TRBJ2-5	TRBD1	-	TGTGCCAGCAGTTCCGTCACAGGGGGAGGCGAGACCCAGTACTTC	CASSSVTGGGETQYF
TRBV7-8	TRBJ1-5	-	-	TGTGCCAGCAGCTTGCCAGGGCAAAGTCAGCCCCAGCATTTT	CASSLPGQSQPQHF
TRBV9	TRBJ1-1	-	-	TGTGCCAGCAGCGTAGCTCTGGGGCCGAGTGAAGCTTTCTTT	CASSVALGPSEAFF
TRBV5-1	TRBJ1-6	-	-	TGCGCCAGCAGCTTGCAGAATTCAAATTCACCCCTCCACTTT	CASSLQNSNSPLHF
TRBV3-1/TRBV3-2	TRBJ1-1	-	-	TGTGCCAGCAGCCAAGTTCAGAACACTGAAGCTTTCTTT	CASSQVQNTEAFF
TRBV19	TRBJ1-4	TRBD1	once	TGTGCCAGTAGTAACGCGAACATCGGACAGGGAGTCTTCGAAAAACTGTTTTTT	CASSNANIGQGVFEKLFF
TRBV10-3	TRBJ1-1	TRBD1	-	TGTGCCATCAGTGCTCGGACAGGATACAACACTGAAGCTTTCTTT	CAISARTGYNTEAFF
TRBV2	TRBJ2-5	TRBD1	-	TGTGCCAGCAGCCTGGACAGGGGAGGCCAAGAGACCCAGTACTTC	CASSLDRGGQETQYF
TRBV9	TRBJ1-5	-	-	TGTGCCAGCAGCGTGGGAGGGGAAGGCCAGCCCCAGCATTTT	CASSVGGEGQPQHF
TRBV5-1	TRBJ2-1	TRBD1	-	TGCGCCAGCACGAAGCGACAGGGCTTCGATGAGCAGTTCTTC	CASTKRQGFDEQFF
TRBV6-5	TRBJ2-5	TRBD1	-	TGTGCCAGCAGCTCTTGGACAGGGCAAGAGACCCAGTACTTC	CASSSWTGQETQYF
TRBV6-6	TRBJ2-5	-	once	TGTGCCAGCAGTTCCGGTATAGAGACCCAGTACTTC	CASSSGIETQYF
TRBV11-2	TRBJ1-5	-	-	TGTGCCAGCAGCTCCGAGGATTCTCAGCCCCAGCATTTT	CASSSEDSQPQHF
TRBV10-3	TRBJ2-7	TRBD2	-	TGTGCCATCAGGGGACTAGCTGATAGCTCCTACGAGCAGTACTTC	CAIRGLADSSYEQYF
TRBV20-1	TRBJ2-7	TRBD1	-	TGCAGTGCTGGGACAGCCTACGAGCAGTACTTC	CSAGTAYEQYF
TRBV10-3	TRBJ1-4	-	-	TGTGCCATCAGTGATGGGGGGTTCAATGAAAAACTGTTTTTT	CAISDGGFNEKLFF